A selection of T cell receptor beta chains follows, all from one sample in a study of shared T cell receptors in the human thymus. Sequencing used immunoSEQ multiplex PCR; TCRdb keeps in-frame clones, though not all of them. The data show some 760,000 clones, with approximately 85% seen just once and around 0.0099% held by the top ten. The sample was also reused in another study, on human thymus T cells.

Sequencing input: thymocytes. Receptor source: a girl under three years old with a congenital heart defect. Both conserved end residues are trimmed from each CDR3.

V	J	CDR3
TRBV4-3	TRBJ2-3	ASSQAGGEVVDTQY
TRBV12-5	TRBJ1-5	ASGLLRSNRGGNQPQH
TRBV5-6	TRBJ1-1	ASSSRGEPNTEAF
TRBV10-1	TRBJ2-7	ASSSGGGQGEQY
TRBV28	TRBJ2-7	ASSRAGTDYEQY
TRBV25-1	TRBJ1-2	ASSRGHPYGYT
TRBV9	TRBJ1-3	ASSLRGGGTSGNTIY
TRBV7-8	TRBJ2-7	ASSPFRFGLDYEQY
TRBV28	TRBJ1-4	ASRIQGAGEKLF
TRBV5-1	TRBJ1-3	ASSLNRLTSGNTIY
TRBV25-1	TRBJ1-2	ASSDERVNPVSFYGYT
TRBV5-6	TRBJ1-1	ASSLRRGGNTEAF
TRBV9	TRBJ2-1	ASSRGTSGCNEQF
TRBV10-3	TRBJ1-5	AISEGGLQGSNQPQH
TRBV27	TRBJ2-1	ASSLRSSYNEQF
TRBV5-6	TRBJ2-5	ASSLAGAGFIQETQY
TRBV10-1	TRBJ2-3	ASSEFSGGAADTQY
TRBV19	TRBJ1-2	ASSLIPGGTAYGYT
TRBV14	TRBJ2-1	ASSQTSGGRGEQF
TRBV5-1	.	ASSGGGFNSYEQY
TRBV15	TRBJ1-2	ATSRPQGSWGGYT
TRBV9	TRBJ1-6	ASSADRDSPLH
TRBV4-1	TRBJ2-1	ASSQGVTGSYNEQF